The 23 T cell receptor beta chains reported below all come from one sample, sequenced in a study of Tregs in tolerant kidney transplant recipients. Sequencing used immunoSEQ multiplex PCR; TCRdb keeps in-frame clones, though not all of them. The sample holds some 15,000 clones; approximately 55% are singletons and the top ten take 3.3%. FACS sorting followed a 6-day coculture of CFSE-labeled recipient PBMCs with irradiated graft donor PBMCs. Their antigen targets remain unknown. Sample: CD4+ T cells from blood cultured with allogeneic cells, taken before the transplant. The source is a human patient who received a combined kidney and bone marrow transplant.

This clone has just a few counts. This chain links TRBV5-1 with TRBJ1-1, with TRBD1 matching 9 bases. This CDR3 comprises 15 residues. The germline V gene encodes CDR1 SGHRS and CDR2 YFSETQ. V gave up 3 bases and J gave up 2 bases; unmatched junction bases: 5. The CDR3 DNA reads TGCGCCAGCAGCTCCGGGACAGGGATCAACACTGAAGCTTTCTTT. Residues: CASSSGTGINTEAFF.

This chain links TRBV5-8 with TRBJ1-5; 8 bases fit TRBD1. The CDR3 has 13 amino acids. Trimming at V came to 5 bases and at J to 5 bases, leaving 3 bases not matched to a gene. The germline V gene encodes CDR1 SGHTS and CDR2 YDEGEE. The CDR3 DNA sequence: TGTGCCAGCAGACGGACAGGGCATCAGCCCCAGCATTTT. Amino acids: CASRRTGHQPQHF.

This rearrangement joins TRBV10-3 to TRBJ2-5; D perhaps matches TRBD2 (6 bases). The V gene's germline CDR1 is ENHRY and CDR2 SYGVKD. The CDR3 runs to 14 residues. Deletions cut 2 bases from V and 5 bases from J, with 12 bases between. CDR3 protein: CAISEGGAGETQYF. The CDR3, as DNA: TGTGCCATCAGTGAGGGCGGGGCAGGGGAGACCCAGTACTTC.

The sample holds a few counts of this clone. The chain is built from TRBV4-2 and TRBJ1-3, with TRBD1 matching over 12 bases. V dropped 1 base and J dropped 8; count of bases not matched to a gene: 12. This CDR3 region has 18 residues. The germline V gene encodes CDR1 LGHNA and CDR2 YNFKEQ. CDR3 region: CASSQAQSGTGGAYTIYF. CDR3 sequence (DNA): TGTGCCAGCAGCCAAGCCCAAAGCGGGACAGGGGGCGCCTACACCATATATTTT.

The rearrangement links TRBV11-3 to TRBJ1-1, with D tentatively TRBD1 (6 bases). Trimming pared 0 bases from V and 0 bases from J, leaving 8 bases between. The CDR3 is made up of 15 amino acids. Germline-derived CDR1 and CDR2 are SGHNT and YENEEA. CDR3 protein: CASSLEGAVNTEAFF. CDR3 DNA sequence: TGTGCCAGCAGCTTAGAGGGGGCCGTGAACACTGAAGCTTTCTTT.

V is TRBV6-5 and J is TRBJ1-1; D ambiguous. Germline V lookup: CDR1 MNHEY, CDR2 SVGAGI. This CDR3 has 15 residues. Trimming took 5 bases from V and 3 from J, leaving 16 bases between them. This chain's CDR3 is CASSLHSRRDTEAFF. The CDR3 DNA sequence: TGTGCCAGCAGTCTCCACAGTAGGAGGGACACTGAAGCTTTCTTT.

This chain connects TRBV28 to TRBJ2-5, with D tentatively TRBD1 (6 bases). The germline V gene encodes CDR1 MDHEN and CDR2 SYDVKM. V was shortened by 6 bases and J by 5 bases, with 13 bases between the two germline ends. The CDR3 sequence is 13 residues long. CDR3 sequence reads: CASRTGLWETQYF. DNA for the CDR3: TGTGCCAGCAGAACAGGGTTATGGGAGACCCAGTACTTC.

This clone was observed a handful of times. The rearrangement joins TRBV19 to TRBJ1-5; no firm D call. This CDR3 comprises 13 residues. Germline CDR1 is LNHDA and CDR2 is SQIVND (reference sequence). The V gene lost 6 bases and the J gene lost 9 bases, with 15 bases spanning the gap. Here the CDR3 DNA reads TGTGCCAGTAGAGGTCGAGGGTCGGGGCCCCAGCATTTT. Encoded protein: CASRGRGSGPQHF.

This clone was detected only a few times. The V call is TRBV9, the J call TRBJ2-2; D possibly corresponds to TRBD2 (5 bases). Trimming stripped 4 bases from V and 1 base from J, with 17 bases between. The germline V gene has CDR1 SGDLS and CDR2 YYNGEE. The CDR3 runs 17 residues. This chain's CDR3 is CASSSPVGGQNTGELFF. CDR3 coding DNA: TGTGCCAGCAGCTCCCCGGTAGGCGGGCAGAACACCGGGGAGCTGTTTTTT.

This clone appeared once. The rearrangement links TRBV9 to TRBJ2-7; 14 bases map to TRBD2. Germline CDR1 and CDR2: SGDLS and YYNGEE. V lost 5 bases and J lost 5; bases outside the gene matches: 9. The CDR3 runs to 16 residues. The CDR3 DNA reads TGTGCCAGCAGTCGACTAGCGGGGGGGTCCTGGGACGAGCAGTACTTC. This encodes CASSRLAGGSWDEQYF.

The chain couples TRBV7-3 to TRBJ2-3, with TRBD2 identical over 7 bases. The V segment lost 0 bases and the J segment 6 bases; nucleotides outside the gene matches: 6. Germline loops: CDR1 SGHTA, CDR2 FQGTGA. This CDR3 has 15 residues. As DNA, the CDR3 is TGTGCCAGCAGCTTAACGTTCGGGAGGTTGGATACGCAGTATTTT. This codes for CASSLTFGRLDTQYF.

This chain links TRBV29-1 with TRBJ2-5; 10 nucleotides align to TRBD2. Germline-derived CDR1 and CDR2 are SQVTM and ANQGSEA. The CDR3 is 13 residues long. V was clipped by 7 bases and J by 7 bases; unmatched bases: 9. The CDR3 nucleotides are TGCAGCGGTATAGTAGCGGGGGGTGTGACCCAGTACTTC. Translating it yields CSGIVAGGVTQYF.

V is TRBV5-6 and J is TRBJ2-2; the D gene is possibly TRBD2 (5 bases). CDR3 length equals 13 residues. Germline-derived CDR1 and CDR2 are SGHDT and YYEEEE. The V end lost 5 bases, the J end lost 6 bases, and 11 bases lay between the germline ends. In DNA form, the CDR3 reads TGTGCCAGCAGACTGGGTAGCGCCGGGGAGCTGTTTTTT. This encodes CASRLGSAGELFF.

In this sample, this clone turned up a few times. This chain uses TRBV18 with TRBJ2-5; D is possibly TRBD1 (5 bases). CDR1 and CDR2 from the germline V gene are KGHSH and LQKENI. The CDR3 length is 12 residues. Trimming left V 5 bases short and J 5 bases short, with 9 bases between. CDR3 bases: TGTGCCAGCTCAGCAGGGCAGGAGACCCAGTACTTC. Amino acid sequence: CASSAGQETQYF.

By share, this clone counts as medium-sized (0.01 to 0.1%). The rearrangement uses TRBV4-3 and TRBJ2-7; the D is unclear. Per germline, CDR1 LGHNA and CDR2 YSLEER. Trimming cost V 0 bases and J 4 bases, with 13 bases left between them. This CDR3 has 15 residues. The CDR3 sequence: CASSQDRGDWYEQYF. The CDR3 DNA reads as TGCGCCAGCAGCCAAGATCGAGGAGACTGGTACGAGCAGTACTTC.

The chain has TRBV7-3 and TRBJ1-2, with a tentative D call TRBD1 (6 bases). The CDR3 is made up of 16 amino acids. The ends were cut back, 2 bases at V and 1 base at J, with 14 bases in the middle. Germline V gives CDR1 SGHTA, CDR2 FQGTGA. CDR3 region: CASSLAGTSGNYGYTF. The DNA for the CDR3 is TGTGCCAGCAGCTTAGCCGGGACATCCGGTAACTATGGCTACACCTTC.

This clone was detected only a few times. This chain connects TRBV7-9 to TRBJ2-7; TRBD1 matches at 9 bases. This CDR3 is built from 15 residues. CDR1 and CDR2 (germline): SEHNR, FQNEAQ (reference sequence). V lost 9 bases, J lost 0 bases, and 9 bases stayed unmatched. This chain's CDR3 is CARRSGQGSSYEQYF. The DNA of the CDR3 is TGTGCCAGAAGATCGGGACAGGGCAGCTCCTACGAGCAGTACTTC.

This clone is deemed medium-sized (0.01 to 0.1%). The CDR3 DNA reads as TGTGCCACTACCGATGGGGACAAGGTCAAAGAGCAGTTCTTC. It yields the protein CATTDGDKVKEQFF. The chain combines TRBV19 with TRBJ2-1, with D possibly being TRBD1 (6 bases). There are 14 residues in the CDR3. The germline gives CDR1 LNHDA, CDR2 SQIVND (reference sequence). V lost 10 bases and J lost 10, with 23 bases in between.

The chain is built from TRBV5-1 and TRBJ2-1, with TRBD2 matching 8 bases. From germline, CDR1 is SGHRS and CDR2 YFSETQ. The CDR3 length is 15 residues. The V and J ends lost 4 bases and 4 bases, in that order; junction bases with no gene match: 7. CDR3 in amino acids: CASSPGGTTYNEQFF. The CDR3 nucleotides read TGCGCCAGCAGCCCGGGGGGGACCACTTACAATGAGCAGTTCTTC.

The chain combines TRBV7-9 with TRBJ2-2, with TRBD1 matching over 7 bases. The CDR3 is 15 amino acids. Per germline, CDR1 SEHNR and CDR2 FQNEAQ (reference sequence). Trimming cost V 4 bases and J 4 bases; bases outside gene matches: 6. The CDR3 DNA is TGTGCCAGCAGCTCAGGGGGACGGGCCACCGGGGAGCTGTTTTTT. It specifies CASSSGGRATGELFF.

The gene calls are TRBV7-2 and TRBJ1-1, with D possibly being TRBD1 (6 bases). Germline CDR1 is SGHTA and CDR2 is FQGNSA. This CDR3 spans 13 amino acids. With 4 bases removed from V and 7 bases from J, the gap between germline ends came to 13 bases. The CDR3 nucleotides read TGTGCCAGCAGCTCAATCGGGACACTTGAAGCTTTCTTT. It specifies CASSSIGTLEAFF.

This clone was detected only a few times. The chain combines TRBV5-4 with TRBJ1-6, with D tentatively TRBD1 (5 bases). Trimming left V 3 bases short and J 9 bases short, with 7 bases between. From germline, CDR1 is SGHNT and CDR2 YYREEE (reference sequence). The CDR3 is made up of 12 amino acids. The CDR3 protein is CASSSRVSPLHF. The CDR3 bases are TGTGCCAGCAGCTCCAGGGTTTCACCCCTCCACTTT.

V is TRBV10-3 and J is TRBJ2-3, with 8 bases identical to TRBD1. The CDR3 has 16 amino acids. J gave up 1 base and V 0 bases, and 3 bases lay outside the gene matches. The germline V gene has CDR1 ENHRY and CDR2 SYGVKD. CDR3 residues: CAISESSGQGTDTQYF. CDR3 DNA sequence: TGTGCCATCAGTGAGTCGTCGGGACAGGGCACAGATACGCAGTATTTT.